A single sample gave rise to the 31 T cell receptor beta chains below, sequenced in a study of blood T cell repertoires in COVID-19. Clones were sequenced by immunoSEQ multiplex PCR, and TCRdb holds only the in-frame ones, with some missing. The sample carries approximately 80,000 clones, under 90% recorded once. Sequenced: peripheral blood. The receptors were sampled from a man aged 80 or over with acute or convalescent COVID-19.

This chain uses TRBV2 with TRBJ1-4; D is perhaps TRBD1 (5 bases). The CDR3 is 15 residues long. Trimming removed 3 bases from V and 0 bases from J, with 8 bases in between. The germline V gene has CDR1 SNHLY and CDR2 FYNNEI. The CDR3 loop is CASSDTGATNEKLFF. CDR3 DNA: TGTGCCAGCAGTGATACAGGTGCAACTAATGAAAAACTGTTTTTT.

The CDR3 DNA is TGCGCCAGCAATCAGGGCACAGATACGCAGTATTTT. Translation: CASNQGTDTQYF. V usage is TRBV5-1 and J usage is TRBJ2-3, with D hard to call. Germline V gene data show CDR1 as SGHRS and CDR2 as YFSETQ. This CDR3 is 12 amino acids long. The V and J ends lost 6 bases and 1 base respectively, with 6 bases between them.

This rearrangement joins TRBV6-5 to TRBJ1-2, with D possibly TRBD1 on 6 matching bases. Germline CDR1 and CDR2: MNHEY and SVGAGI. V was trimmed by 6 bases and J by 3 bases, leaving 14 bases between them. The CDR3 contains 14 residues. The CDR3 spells CASRPGGGDYGYTF. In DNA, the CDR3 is TGTGCCAGCAGGCCGGGGGGGGGCGACTATGGCTACACCTTC.

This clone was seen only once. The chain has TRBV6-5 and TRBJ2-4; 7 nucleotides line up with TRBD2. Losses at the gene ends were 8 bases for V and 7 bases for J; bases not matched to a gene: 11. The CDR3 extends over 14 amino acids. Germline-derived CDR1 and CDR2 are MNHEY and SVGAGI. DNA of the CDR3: TGTGCCAGCGGTAAATGGGGCGGGAGTAACATTCAGTACTTC. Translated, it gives CASGKWGGSNIQYF.

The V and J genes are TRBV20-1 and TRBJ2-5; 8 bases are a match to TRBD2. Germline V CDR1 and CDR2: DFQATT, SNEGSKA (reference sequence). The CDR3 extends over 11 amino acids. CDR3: CRASGGETQYF. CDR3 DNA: TGCAGGGCCTCGGGGGGGGAGACCCAGTACTTC.

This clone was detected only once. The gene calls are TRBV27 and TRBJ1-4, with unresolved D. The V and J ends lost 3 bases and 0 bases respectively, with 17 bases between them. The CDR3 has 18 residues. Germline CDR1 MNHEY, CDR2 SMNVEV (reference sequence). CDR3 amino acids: CASSLGGGLLTTNEKLFF. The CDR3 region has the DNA TGTGCCAGCAGTTTGGGAGGAGGACTCCTTACAACTAATGAAAAACTGTTTTTT.

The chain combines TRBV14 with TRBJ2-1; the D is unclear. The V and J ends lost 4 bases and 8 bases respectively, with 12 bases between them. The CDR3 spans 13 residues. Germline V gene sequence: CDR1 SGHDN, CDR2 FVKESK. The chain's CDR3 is CASSLRIRDEQFF. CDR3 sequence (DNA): TGTGCCAGCAGCCTCCGAATACGGGATGAGCAGTTCTTC.

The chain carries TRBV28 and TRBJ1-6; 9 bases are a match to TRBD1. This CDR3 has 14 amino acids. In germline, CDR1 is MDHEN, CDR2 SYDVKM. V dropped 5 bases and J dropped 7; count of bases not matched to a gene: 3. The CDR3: CASSDGTGNSPLHF. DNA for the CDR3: TGTGCCAGCAGTGACGGGACAGGGAATTCACCCCTCCACTTT.

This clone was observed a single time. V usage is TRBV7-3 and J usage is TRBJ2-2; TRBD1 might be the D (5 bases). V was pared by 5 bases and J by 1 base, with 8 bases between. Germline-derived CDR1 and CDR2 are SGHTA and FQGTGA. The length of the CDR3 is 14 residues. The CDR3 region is CASSPDRNTGELFF. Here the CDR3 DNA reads TGTGCCAGCAGCCCCGACAGGAACACCGGGGAGCTGTTTTTT.

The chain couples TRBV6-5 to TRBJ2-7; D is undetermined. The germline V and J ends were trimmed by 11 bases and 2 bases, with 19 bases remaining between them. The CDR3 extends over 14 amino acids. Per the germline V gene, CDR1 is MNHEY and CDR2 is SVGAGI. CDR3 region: CASQPYGQTYEQYF. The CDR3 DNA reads TGTGCCTCCCAACCCTATGGGCAGACCTACGAGCAGTACTTC.

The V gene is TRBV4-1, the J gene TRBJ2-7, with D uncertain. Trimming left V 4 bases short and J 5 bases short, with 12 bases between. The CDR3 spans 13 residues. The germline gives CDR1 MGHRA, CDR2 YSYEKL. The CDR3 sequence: CASSRAYMDEQYF. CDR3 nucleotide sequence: TGCGCCAGCAGCCGAGCTTATATGGACGAGCAGTACTTC.

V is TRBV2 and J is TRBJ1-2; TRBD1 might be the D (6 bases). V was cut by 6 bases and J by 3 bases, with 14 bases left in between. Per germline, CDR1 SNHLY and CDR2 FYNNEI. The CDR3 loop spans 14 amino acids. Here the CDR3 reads CASRRQEADYGYTF. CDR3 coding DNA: TGTGCCAGCAGACGACAGGAGGCGGACTATGGCTACACCTTC. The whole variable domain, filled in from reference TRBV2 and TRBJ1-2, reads EPEVTQTPSHQVTQMGQEVILRCVPISNHLYFYWYRQILGQKVEFLVSFYNNEISEKSEIFDDQFSVERPDGSNFTLKIRSTKLEDSAMYFCASRRQEADYGYTFGSGTRLTVV.

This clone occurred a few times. CDR3 protein: CASSLLRQGEHEQYF. CDR3 in DNA: TGCGCCAGCAGCCTACTTCGACAGGGGGAACACGAGCAGTACTTC. This rearrangement joins TRBV4-1 to TRBJ2-7; the match to TRBD1 covers 9 bases. Looked up from germline, CDR1 is MGHRA and CDR2 is YSYEKL. There are 15 residues in the CDR3. V lost 4 bases and J lost 5; bases outside the gene matches: 9.

The CDR3 protein is CAAHSTGNTEAFF. The CDR3 coding sequence is TGTGCCGCTCACTCGACAGGGAACACTGAAGCTTTCTTT. The chain is built from TRBV18 and TRBJ1-1; D may be TRBD1 (6 bases). V was clipped by 11 bases and J by 1 base, with 14 bases between them. The CDR3 length is 13 residues. CDR1 is KGHSH and CDR2 is LQKENI in the germline V gene.

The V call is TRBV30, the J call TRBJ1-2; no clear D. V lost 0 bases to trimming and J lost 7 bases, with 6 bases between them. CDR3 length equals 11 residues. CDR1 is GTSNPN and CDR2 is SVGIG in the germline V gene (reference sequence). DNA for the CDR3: TGTGCCTGGAGTGTATCTAGTGGCTACACCTTC. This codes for CAWSVSSGYTF.

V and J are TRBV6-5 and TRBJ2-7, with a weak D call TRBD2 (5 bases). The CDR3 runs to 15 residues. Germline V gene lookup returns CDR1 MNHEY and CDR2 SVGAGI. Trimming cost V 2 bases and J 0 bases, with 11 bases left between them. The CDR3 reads CASSYEGKGSYEQYF. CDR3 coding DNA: TGTGCCAGCAGTTACGAGGGTAAAGGCTCCTACGAGCAGTACTTC.

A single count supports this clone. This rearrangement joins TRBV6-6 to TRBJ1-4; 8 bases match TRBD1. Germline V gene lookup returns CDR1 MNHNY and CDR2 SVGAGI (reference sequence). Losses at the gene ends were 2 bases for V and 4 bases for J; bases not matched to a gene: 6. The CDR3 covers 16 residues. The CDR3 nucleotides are TGTGCCAGCAGTTACGCTCAGGGGGCCTATAATGAAAAACTGTTTTTT. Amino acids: CASSYAQGAYNEKLFF.

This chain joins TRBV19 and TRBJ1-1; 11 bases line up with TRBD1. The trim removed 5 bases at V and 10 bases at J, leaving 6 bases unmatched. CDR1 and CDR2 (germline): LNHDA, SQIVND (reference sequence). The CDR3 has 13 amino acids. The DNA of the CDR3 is TGTGCCAGTAGTGGATCCGGGACAGGGGGAGCTTTCTTT. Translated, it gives CASSGSGTGGAFF.

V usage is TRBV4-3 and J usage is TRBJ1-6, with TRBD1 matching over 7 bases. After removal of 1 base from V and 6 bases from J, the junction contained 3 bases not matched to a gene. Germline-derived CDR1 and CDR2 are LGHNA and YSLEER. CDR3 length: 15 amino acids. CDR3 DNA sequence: TGCGCCAGCAGCCAAGGGGGGACAGCTAATTCACCCCTCCACTTT. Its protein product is CASSQGGTANSPLHF.

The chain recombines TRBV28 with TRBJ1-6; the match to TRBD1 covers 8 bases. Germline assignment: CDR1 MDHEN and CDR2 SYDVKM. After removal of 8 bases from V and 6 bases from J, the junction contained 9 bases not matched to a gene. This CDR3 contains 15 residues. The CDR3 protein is CASVTGARANSPLHF. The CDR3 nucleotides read TGTGCCAGCGTGACAGGGGCGAGGGCTAATTCACCCCTCCACTTT.

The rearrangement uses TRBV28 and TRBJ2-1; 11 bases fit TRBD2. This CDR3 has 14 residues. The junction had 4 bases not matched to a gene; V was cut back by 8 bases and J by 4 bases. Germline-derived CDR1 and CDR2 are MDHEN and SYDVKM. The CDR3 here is CASYTSGSYNEQFF. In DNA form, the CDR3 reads TGTGCCAGCTATACTAGCGGGAGTTACAATGAGCAGTTCTTC.

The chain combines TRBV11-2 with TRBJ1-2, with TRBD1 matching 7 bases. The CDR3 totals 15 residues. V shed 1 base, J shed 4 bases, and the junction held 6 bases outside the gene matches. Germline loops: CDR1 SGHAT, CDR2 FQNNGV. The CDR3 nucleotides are TGTGCCAGCAGCTTAGCAACAGGGGAGGCCTATGGCTACACCTTC. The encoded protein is CASSLATGEAYGYTF.

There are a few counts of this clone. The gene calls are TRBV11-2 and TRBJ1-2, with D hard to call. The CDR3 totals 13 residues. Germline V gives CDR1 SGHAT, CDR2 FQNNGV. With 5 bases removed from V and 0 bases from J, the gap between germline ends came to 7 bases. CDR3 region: CASSPQSNYGYTF. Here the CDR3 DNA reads TGTGCCAGCAGCCCACAGTCTAACTATGGCTACACCTTC. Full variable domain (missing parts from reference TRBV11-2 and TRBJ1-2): EAGVAQSPRYKIIEKRQSVAFWCNPISGHATLYWYQQILGQGPKLLIQFQNNGVVDDSQLPKDRFSAERLKGVDSTLKIQPAKLEDSAVYLCASSPQSNYGYTFGSGTRLTVV.

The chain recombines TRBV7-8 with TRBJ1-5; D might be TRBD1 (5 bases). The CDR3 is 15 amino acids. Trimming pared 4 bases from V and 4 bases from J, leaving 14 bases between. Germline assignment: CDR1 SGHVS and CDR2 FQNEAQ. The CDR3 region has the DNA TGTGCCAGCAGCTCCCCGCGCGGGGCTAATCAGCCCCAGCATTTT. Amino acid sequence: CASSSPRGANQPQHF.

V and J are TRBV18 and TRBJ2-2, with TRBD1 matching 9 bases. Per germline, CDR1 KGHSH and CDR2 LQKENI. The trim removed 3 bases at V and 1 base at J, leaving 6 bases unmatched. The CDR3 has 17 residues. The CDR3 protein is CASSPQPGQGNTGELFF. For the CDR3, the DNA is TGTGCCAGCTCACCTCAACCGGGACAGGGGAACACCGGGGAGCTGTTTTTT.

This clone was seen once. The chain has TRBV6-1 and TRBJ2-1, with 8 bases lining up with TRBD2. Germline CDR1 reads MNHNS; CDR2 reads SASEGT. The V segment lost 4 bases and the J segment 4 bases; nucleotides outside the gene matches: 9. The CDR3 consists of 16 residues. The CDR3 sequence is CASSGTGTSAYNEQFF. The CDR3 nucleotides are TGTGCCAGCAGTGGGACCGGGACTAGTGCGTACAATGAGCAGTTCTTC.

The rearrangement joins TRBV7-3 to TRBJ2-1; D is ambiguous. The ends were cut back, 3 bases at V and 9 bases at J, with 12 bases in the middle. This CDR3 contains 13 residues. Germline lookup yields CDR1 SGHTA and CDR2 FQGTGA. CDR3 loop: CASSLSSQGEQFF. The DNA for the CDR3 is TGTGCCAGCAGCTTGAGTAGCCAAGGTGAGCAGTTCTTC. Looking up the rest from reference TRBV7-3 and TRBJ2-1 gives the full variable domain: GAGVSQTPSNKVTEKGKYVELRCDPISGHTALYWYRQSLGQGPEFLIYFQGTGAADDSGLPNDRFFAVRPEGSVSTLKIQRTERGDSAVYLCASSLSSQGEQFFGPGTRLTVL.

CDR3 sequence (DNA): TGTGCCAGCAGCTTAGAGGGACAGGCCTCCTACGAGCAGTACTTC. Its protein product is CASSLEGQASYEQYF. The chain recombines TRBV7-6 with TRBJ2-7, with 8 nucleotides matching TRBD1. The CDR3 extends over 15 amino acids. V trimming: 1 base; J trimming: 0 bases; junction bases outside the gene matches: 2. Germline-derived CDR1 and CDR2 are SGHVS and FNYEAQ. The complete variable domain, with remaining parts taken from reference TRBV7-6 and TRBJ2-7, reads GAGVSQSPRYKVTKRGQDVALRCDPISGHVSLYWYRQALGQGPEFLTYFNYEAQQDKSGLPNDRFSAERPEGSISTLTIQRTEQRDSAMYRCASSLEGQASYEQYFGPGTRLTVT.

The CDR3 sequence is CASSYTGRRGSPLHF. As DNA, the CDR3 is TGTGCCAGCAGTTACACAGGGCGTAGGGGTTCACCCCTCCACTTT. The chain has TRBV6-5 and TRBJ1-6; the D gene is possibly TRBD1 (6 bases). CDR3 length equals 15 residues. Deletions cut 2 bases from V and 9 bases from J, with 14 bases between. Germline values: CDR1 MNHEY, CDR2 SVGAGI.

DNA for the CDR3: TGTGCCAGCAGCCCTTCCGGGACAGCTACCCATGGCTACACCTTC. This translates into CASSPSGTATHGYTF. J is TRBJ1-2 and V is TRBV14; TRBD1 aligns across 7 bases. Trimming removed 4 bases from V and 6 bases from J; junction bases left unmatched: 11. This CDR3 is 15 amino acids long. Looked up from germline, CDR1 is SGHDN and CDR2 is FVKESK.

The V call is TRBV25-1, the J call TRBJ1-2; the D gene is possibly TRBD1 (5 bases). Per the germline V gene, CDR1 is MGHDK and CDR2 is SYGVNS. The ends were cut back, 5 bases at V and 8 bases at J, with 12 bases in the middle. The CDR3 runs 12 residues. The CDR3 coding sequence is TGTGCCAGCAGTCGCAGGGAAGGAGGCTACACCTTC. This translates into CASSRREGGYTF.